This T cell receptor (beta chain) was obtained from a study of shared clonotypes between healthy human individuals. Study-wide points: The small donor group covered limited genetic and exposure diversity. Relative to clonotypes present in all four donors, those not shared had lower generation probabilities.

This clone has only one observation. Its antigen remains unidentified. Here immunoSEQ multiplex PCR was the method, and the copy in TCRdb shows in-frame clones only, minus some. The sample has 2,500,000 or so clones, 90% to 95% seen once. The CDR3 totals 15 residues. V was pared by 4 bases and J by 5 bases, with 9 bases of the junction left unmatched. Germline values: CDR1 MNHNS, CDR2 SASEGT. This receptor was identified in a man aged 18 to 29 in good health. The chain is built from TRBV6-1 and TRBJ1-2, with 8 bases fitting TRBD1. The sample taken for sequencing was naive CD4+ T cells sorted from blood. Stated subset: CD45RA+ positively selected. The CDR3 region has the DNA TGTGCCAGCAGTGCCGGCGGGACAGGATATTATGGCTACACCTTC. As protein: CASSAGGTGYYGYTF.